This TCR beta chain was captured in a study of T cell responses to AZD1222 COVID-19 vaccine. CDR1 SGHVS and CDR2 FQNEAQ come from the germline V gene. The CDR3 length is 12 residues. Trimming removed 0 bases at V and 5 bases at J, with 2 bases between. Sequenced by immunoSEQ multiplex PCR; TCRdb stores in-frame clones only, minus some. Among about 150,000 clones listed, about nine tenths were seen once. The sample consisted of peripheral blood, taken on day 0 of AZD1222 vaccination. This clonotype originated in an adult in good health. The J gene is TRBJ2-1, the V gene TRBV7-8; D is ambiguous. CDR3 in DNA: TGTGCCAGCAGCTTAGCGGACAATGAGCAGTTCTTC. This gives the protein CASSLADNEQFF.